Listed here are 8 T cell receptor beta chains from one sample, sequenced in a study of T cell changes during pregnancy in multiple sclerosis. Generated by immunoSEQ multiplex PCR, the TCRdb table keeps only in-frame clones and is missing some. There are fewer than 35,000 clones in the sample; 90% to 95% occur only once, and 0.43% lies in the top ten. Sequenced material: CD4+ T cells from peripheral blood mononuclear cells, taken after pregnancy. The receptors derive from a female donor with multiple sclerosis, enrolled in a pregnancy study.

V and J are TRBV19 and TRBJ2-1; tentative D call: TRBD2 (7 bases). V lost 9 bases and J 7 bases, leaving 25 bases between the germline ends. CDR3 length: 16 amino acids. Germline V lookup: CDR1 LNHDA, CDR2 SQIVND (reference sequence). The CDR3 loop is CARPKGGLRSVNEQFF. As DNA, the CDR3 is TGTGCCAGACCTAAGGGGGGGTTGAGATCCGTGAATGAGCAGTTCTTC. Looking up the rest from reference TRBV19 and TRBJ2-1 gives the full variable domain: DGGITQSPKYLFRKEGQNVTLSCEQNLNHDAMYWYRQDPGQGLRLIYYSQIVNDFQKGDIAEGYSVSREKKESFPLTVTSAQKNPTAFYLCARPKGGLRSVNEQFFGPGTRLTVL.

This rearrangement joins TRBV7-9 to TRBJ1-1, with unresolved D. Deletions cut 6 bases from V and 2 bases from J, with 10 bases between. The germline V gene encodes CDR1 SEHNR and CDR2 FQNEAQ (reference sequence). This CDR3 is 13 amino acids long. Here the CDR3 reads CASSREDNTEAFF. CDR3 coding DNA: TGTGCCAGCAGTCGGGAGGACAACACTGAAGCTTTCTTT.

V and J are TRBV29-1 and TRBJ2-7, with a possible D match to TRBD1 (6 bases). Between the trimmed V and J ends, which lost 4 bases and 0 bases, there was a span of 7 bases. This CDR3 comprises 12 residues. CDR1 and CDR2 from the germline V gene are SQVTM and ANQGSEA. Here the CDR3 reads CSVAQGSYEQYF. DNA of the CDR3: TGCAGCGTTGCACAGGGCTCCTACGAGCAGTACTTC.

V is TRBV13 and J is TRBJ2-1; 7 positions agree with TRBD1. This CDR3 region has 15 residues. Germline values: CDR1 PRHDT, CDR2 FYEKMQ (reference sequence). V lost 5 bases to trimming and J lost 4 bases; unmatched junction nucleotides: 8. CDR3 protein: CASSRTGAPYNEQFF. The CDR3 DNA reads as TGTGCCAGCAGCCGAACAGGGGCCCCATACAATGAGCAGTTCTTC. Supplemented by reference TRBV13 and TRBJ2-1, the full variable domain reads AAGVIQSPRHLIKEKRETATLKCYPIPRHDTVYWYQQGPGQDPQFLISFYEKMQSDKGSIPDRFSAQQFSDYHSELNMSSLELGDSALYFCASSRTGAPYNEQFFGPGTRLTVL.

This clone was recorded once. This chain joins TRBV6-5 and TRBJ1-3; TRBD1 agrees at 8 bases. The germline gives CDR1 MNHEY, CDR2 SVGAGI. This CDR3 is 15 amino acids long. The trim removed 5 bases at V and 3 bases at J, leaving 6 bases unmatched. The chain's CDR3 is CASSRTGSYGNTIYF. CDR3 bases: TGTGCCAGCAGTCGGACAGGGTCCTATGGAAACACCATATATTTT.

The rearrangement joins TRBV27 to TRBJ1-1; D is unresolved. Germline CDR1 MNHEY, CDR2 SMNVEV (reference sequence). The CDR3 spans 16 residues. V lost 2 bases, J lost 1 base, and 14 bases lay in between. The CDR3 region has the DNA TGTGCCAGCAGTTTAATGGCAGGTACCCCGAACACTGAAGCTTTCTTT. This encodes CASSLMAGTPNTEAFF.

The chain combines TRBV19 with TRBJ2-2; TRBD1 matches 9 bases. Germline V lookup: CDR1 LNHDA, CDR2 SQIVND (reference sequence). The CDR3 is 16 residues long. The trim removed 7 bases at V and 1 base at J, leaving 7 bases unmatched. The CDR3 DNA is TGTGCCAGTACCCCCCAGACAGGGGGGAACACCGGGGAGCTGTTTTTT. Its protein product is CASTPQTGGNTGELFF. The complete variable domain, with remaining parts taken from reference TRBV19 and TRBJ2-2, reads DGGITQSPKYLFRKEGQNVTLSCEQNLNHDAMYWYRQDPGQGLRLIYYSQIVNDFQKGDIAEGYSVSREKKESFPLTVTSAQKNPTAFYLCASTPQTGGNTGELFFGEGSRLTVL.

This clone was detected only once. The rearrangement uses TRBV10-2 and TRBJ1-1; 7 bases fit TRBD1. Trimming removed 6 bases from V and 8 bases from J; junction bases left unmatched: 15. Germline values: CDR1 WSHSY, CDR2 SAAADI. The CDR3 is made up of 15 amino acids. CDR3 sequence (DNA): TGCGCCAGCAGCCTATCGACAGGGACCCTTTTCGAAGCTTTCTTT. It translates to CASSLSTGTLFEAFF.